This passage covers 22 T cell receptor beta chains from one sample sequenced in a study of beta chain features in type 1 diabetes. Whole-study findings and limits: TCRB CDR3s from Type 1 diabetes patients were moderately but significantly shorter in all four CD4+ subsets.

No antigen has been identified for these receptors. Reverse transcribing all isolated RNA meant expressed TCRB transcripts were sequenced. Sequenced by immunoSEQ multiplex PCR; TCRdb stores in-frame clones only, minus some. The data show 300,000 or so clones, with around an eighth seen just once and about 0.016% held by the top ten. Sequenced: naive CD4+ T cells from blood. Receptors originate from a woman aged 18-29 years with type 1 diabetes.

The DNA of the CDR3 is TGTGCCTGGAGTCCTAGCGGGAGGTACAATGAGCAGTTCTTC. It codes for CAWSPSGRYNEQFF. The gene calls are TRBV30 and TRBJ2-1; TRBD2 matches at 11 bases. The CDR3 length is 14 residues. V was pared by 2 bases and J by 4 bases, with 1 base of the junction left unmatched. Germline CDR1 is GTSNPN and CDR2 is SVGIG (reference sequence).

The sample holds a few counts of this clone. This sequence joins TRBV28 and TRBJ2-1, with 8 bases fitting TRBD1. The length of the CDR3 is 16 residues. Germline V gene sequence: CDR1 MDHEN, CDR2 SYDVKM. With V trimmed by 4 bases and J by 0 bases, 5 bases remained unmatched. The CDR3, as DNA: TGTGCCAGCAGTTCCCCAGGGGGCCGCTCCTACAATGAGCAGTTCTTC. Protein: CASSSPGGRSYNEQFF.

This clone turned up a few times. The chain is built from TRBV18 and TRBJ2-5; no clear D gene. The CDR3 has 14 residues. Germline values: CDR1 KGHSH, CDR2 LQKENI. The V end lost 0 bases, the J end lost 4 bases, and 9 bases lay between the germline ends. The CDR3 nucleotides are TGTGCCAGCTCACCACCTTCCAGTGGAGAGACCCAGTACTTC. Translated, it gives CASSPPSSGETQYF.

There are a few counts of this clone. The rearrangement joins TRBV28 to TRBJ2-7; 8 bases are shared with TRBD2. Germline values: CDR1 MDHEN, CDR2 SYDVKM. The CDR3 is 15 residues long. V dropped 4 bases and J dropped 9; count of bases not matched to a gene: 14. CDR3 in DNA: TGTGCCAGCAGTTCATATGTGGGGATAGCGGGAATGCAGTACTTC. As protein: CASSSYVGIAGMQYF.

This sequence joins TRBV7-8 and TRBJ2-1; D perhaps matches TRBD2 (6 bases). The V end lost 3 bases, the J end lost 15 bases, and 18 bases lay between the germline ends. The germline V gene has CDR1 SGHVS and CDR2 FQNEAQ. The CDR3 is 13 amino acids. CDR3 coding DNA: TGTGCCAGCAGCTTCCGTTCGGGACTCCCAGGGTTCTTC. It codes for CASSFRSGLPGFF.

The CDR3 sequence: CASSVDPTWGGSYNEQFF. In DNA form, the CDR3 reads TGTGCCAGCAGCGTAGATCCTACGTGGGGAGGTTCGTACAATGAGCAGTTCTTC. The gene calls are TRBV9 and TRBJ2-1, with D possibly being TRBD2 (6 bases). Germline CDR1 and CDR2: SGDLS and YYNGEE. The CDR3 contains 18 residues. Trimming removed 0 bases from V and 4 bases from J, with 20 bases in between.

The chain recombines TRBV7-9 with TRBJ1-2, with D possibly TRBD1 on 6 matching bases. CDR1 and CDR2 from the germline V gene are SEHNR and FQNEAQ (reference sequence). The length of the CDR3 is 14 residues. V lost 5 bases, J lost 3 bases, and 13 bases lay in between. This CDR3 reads CASSRDNLDYGYTF. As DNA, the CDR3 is TGTGCCAGCAGCCGGGACAATCTAGACTATGGCTACACCTTC.

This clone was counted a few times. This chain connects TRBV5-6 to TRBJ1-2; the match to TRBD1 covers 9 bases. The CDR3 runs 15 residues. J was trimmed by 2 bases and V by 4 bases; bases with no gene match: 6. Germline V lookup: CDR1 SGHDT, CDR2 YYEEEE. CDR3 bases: TGTGCCAGCAGCCCCGGGACAGGGTACAACTATGGCTACACCTTC. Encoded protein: CASSPGTGYNYGYTF.

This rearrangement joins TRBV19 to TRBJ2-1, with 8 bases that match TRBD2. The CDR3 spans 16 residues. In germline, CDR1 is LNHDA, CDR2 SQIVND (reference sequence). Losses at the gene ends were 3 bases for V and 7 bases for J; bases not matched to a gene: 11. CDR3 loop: CASSMGSGRSRNEQFF. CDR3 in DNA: TGTGCCAGTAGTATGGGCAGCGGGAGATCCAGAAATGAGCAGTTCTTC.

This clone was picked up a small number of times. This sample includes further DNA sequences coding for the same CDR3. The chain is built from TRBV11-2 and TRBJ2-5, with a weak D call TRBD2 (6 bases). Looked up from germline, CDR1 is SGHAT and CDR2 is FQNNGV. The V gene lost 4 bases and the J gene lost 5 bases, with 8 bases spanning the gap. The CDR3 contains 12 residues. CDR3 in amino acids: CASSSGGETQYF. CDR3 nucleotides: TGTGCCAGCAGCTCCGGGGGTGAGACCCAGTACTTC.

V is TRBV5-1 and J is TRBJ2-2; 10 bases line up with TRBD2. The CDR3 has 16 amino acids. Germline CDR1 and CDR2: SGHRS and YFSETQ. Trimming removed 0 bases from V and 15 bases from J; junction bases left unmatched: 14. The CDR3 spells CASSLVVPPSGSTMFF. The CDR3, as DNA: TGCGCCAGCAGCTTGGTAGTCCCGCCTAGCGGGAGTACGATGTTTTTT.

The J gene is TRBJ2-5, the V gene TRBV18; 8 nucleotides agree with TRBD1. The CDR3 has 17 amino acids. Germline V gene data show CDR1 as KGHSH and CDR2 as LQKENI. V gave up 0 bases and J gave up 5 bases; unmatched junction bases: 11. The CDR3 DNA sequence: TGTGCCAGCTCACCACCAGCGGCCAGGGGGCCATGGGAGACCCAGTACTTC. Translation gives CASSPPAARGPWETQYF.

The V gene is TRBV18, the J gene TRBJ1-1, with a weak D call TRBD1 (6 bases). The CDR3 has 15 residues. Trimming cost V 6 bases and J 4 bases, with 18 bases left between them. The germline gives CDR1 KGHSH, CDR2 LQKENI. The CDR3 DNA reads TGTGCCAGCTCCGCGACAGGCGCTCGGCGCACTGAAGCTTTCTTT. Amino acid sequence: CASSATGARRTEAFF.

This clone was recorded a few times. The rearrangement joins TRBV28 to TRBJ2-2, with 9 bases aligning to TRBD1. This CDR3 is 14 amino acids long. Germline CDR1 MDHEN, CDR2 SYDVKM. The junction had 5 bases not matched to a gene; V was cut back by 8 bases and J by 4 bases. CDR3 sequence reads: CASYPGQGTGELFF. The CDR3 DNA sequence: TGTGCCAGCTATCCGGGACAGGGCACCGGGGAGCTGTTTTTT. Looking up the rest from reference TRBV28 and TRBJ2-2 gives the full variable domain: DVKVTQSSRYLVKRTGEKVFLECVQDMDHENMFWYRQDPGLGLRLIYFSYDVKMKEKGDIPEGYSVSREKKERFSLILESASTNQTSMYLCASYPGQGTGELFFGEGSRLTVL.

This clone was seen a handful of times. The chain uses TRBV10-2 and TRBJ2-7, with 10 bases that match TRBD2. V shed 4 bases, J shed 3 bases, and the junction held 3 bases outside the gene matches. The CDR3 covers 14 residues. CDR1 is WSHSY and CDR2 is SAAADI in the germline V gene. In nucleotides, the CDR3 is TGCGCCAGCAGTGTGGAGCGGGAGGGCTACGAGCAGTACGTC. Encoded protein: CASSVEREGYEQYV.

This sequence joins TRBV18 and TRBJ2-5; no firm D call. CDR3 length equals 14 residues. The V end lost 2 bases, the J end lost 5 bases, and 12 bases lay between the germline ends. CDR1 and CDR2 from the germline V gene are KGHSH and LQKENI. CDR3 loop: CASSPEVSAETQYF. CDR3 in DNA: TGTGCCAGCTCACCAGAGGTTTCAGCGGAGACCCAGTACTTC. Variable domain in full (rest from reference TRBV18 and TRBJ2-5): NAGVMQNPRHLVRRRGQEARLRCSPMKGHSHVYWYRQLPEEGLKFMVYLQKENIIDESGMPKERFSAEFPKEGPSILRIQQVVRGDSAAYFCASSPEVSAETQYFGPGTRLLVL.

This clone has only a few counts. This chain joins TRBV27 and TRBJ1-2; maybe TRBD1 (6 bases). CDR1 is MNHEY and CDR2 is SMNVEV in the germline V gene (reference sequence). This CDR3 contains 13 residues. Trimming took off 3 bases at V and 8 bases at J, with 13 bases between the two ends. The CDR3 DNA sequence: TGTGCCAGCAGTTTGTTACCAGGGGACGGCTACACCTTC. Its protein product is CASSLLPGDGYTF.

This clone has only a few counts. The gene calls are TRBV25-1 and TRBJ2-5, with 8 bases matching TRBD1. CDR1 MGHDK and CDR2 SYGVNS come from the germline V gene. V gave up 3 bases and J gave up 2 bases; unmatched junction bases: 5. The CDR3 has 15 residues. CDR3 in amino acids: CASSEPGTGQETQYF. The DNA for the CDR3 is TGTGCCAGCAGTGAGCCCGGGACAGGACAAGAGACCCAGTACTTC.

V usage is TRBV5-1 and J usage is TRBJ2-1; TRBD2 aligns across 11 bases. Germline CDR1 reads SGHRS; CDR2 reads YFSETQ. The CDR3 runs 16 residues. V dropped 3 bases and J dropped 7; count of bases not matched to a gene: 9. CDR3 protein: CASSWTGLADYNEQFF. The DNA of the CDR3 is TGCGCCAGCAGCTGGACGGGACTAGCGGATTATAATGAGCAGTTCTTC. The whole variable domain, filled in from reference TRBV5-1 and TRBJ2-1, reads KAGVTQTPRYLIKTRGQQVTLSCSPISGHRSVSWYQQTPGQGLQFLFEYFSETQRNKGNFPGRFSGRQFSNSRSEMNVSTLELGDSALYLCASSWTGLADYNEQFFGPGTRLTVL.

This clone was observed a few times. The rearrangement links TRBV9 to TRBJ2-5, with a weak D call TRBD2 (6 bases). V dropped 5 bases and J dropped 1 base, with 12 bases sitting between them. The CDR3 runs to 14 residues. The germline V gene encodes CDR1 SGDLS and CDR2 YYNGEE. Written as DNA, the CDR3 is TGTGCCAGCAGTGGGGGACTGGCCCAAGAGACCCAGTACTTC. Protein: CASSGGLAQETQYF.

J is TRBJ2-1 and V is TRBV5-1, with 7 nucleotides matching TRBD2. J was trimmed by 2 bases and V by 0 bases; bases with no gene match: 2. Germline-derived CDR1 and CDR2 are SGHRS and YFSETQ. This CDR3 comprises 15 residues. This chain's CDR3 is CASSLGAGAYNEQFF. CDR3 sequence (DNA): TGCGCCAGCAGCTTGGGGGCGGGAGCCTACAATGAGCAGTTCTTC.

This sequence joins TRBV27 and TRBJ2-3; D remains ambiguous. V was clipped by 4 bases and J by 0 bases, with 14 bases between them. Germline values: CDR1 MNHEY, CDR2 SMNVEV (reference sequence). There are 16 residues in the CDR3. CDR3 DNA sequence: TGTGCCAGCAGTTACCGTGGGCAATATAGCACAGATACGCAGTATTTT. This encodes CASSYRGQYSTDTQYF.